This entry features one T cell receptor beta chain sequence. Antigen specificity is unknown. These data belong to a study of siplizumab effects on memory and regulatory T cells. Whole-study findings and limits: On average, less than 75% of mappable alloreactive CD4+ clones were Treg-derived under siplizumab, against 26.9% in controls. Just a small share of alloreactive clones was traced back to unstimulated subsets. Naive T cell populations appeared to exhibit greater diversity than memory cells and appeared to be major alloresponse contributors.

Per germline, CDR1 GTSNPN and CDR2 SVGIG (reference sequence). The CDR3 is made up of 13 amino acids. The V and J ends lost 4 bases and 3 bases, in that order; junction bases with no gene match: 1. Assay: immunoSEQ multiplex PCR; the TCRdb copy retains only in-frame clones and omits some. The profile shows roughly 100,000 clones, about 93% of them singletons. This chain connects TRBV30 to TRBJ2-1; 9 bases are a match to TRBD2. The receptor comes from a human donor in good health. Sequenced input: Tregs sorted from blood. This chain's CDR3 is CAWTSGIYNEQFF. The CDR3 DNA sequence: TGTGCCTGGACTAGCGGGATCTACAATGAGCAGTTCTTC.